These 20 T cell receptor beta chains were sequenced from one sample in a study of blood T cell repertoires in COVID-19 (TCRdb year 2020). Libraries were built with the immunoSEQ multiplex PCR assay. TCRdb retrieved this table from immuneACCESS and kept in-frame rearrangements only. Not all clones are present; in checked studies, unresolved V genes account for under half, and no reason is known for the remainder. Present in this sample are around 300,000 clones, 75% to 90% of which were seen just once. The ten largest make up 3.7% of the sample. The sample taken for sequencing was peripheral blood. These receptors all stem from a woman between 35 and 50 years old with acute or convalescent COVID-19.

Comments on this clone: One end of the junction does not line up with germline, which may come from a read error. The chain has TRBV28 and TRBJ1-1; 9 bases match TRBD1. CDR3 length: 14 residues. Germline V lookup: CDR1 MDHEN, CDR2 SYDVKM. DNA for the CDR3: TGTGCCATCAGTAGGGGACAGGGAGATACTGAAGCTTTCTTT. The encoded protein is CAISRGQGDTEAFF.

This chain links TRBV6-1 with TRBJ1-1; possibly TRBD1 for D (5 bases). With 3 bases removed from V and 4 bases from J, the gap between germline ends came to 12 bases. This CDR3 is built from 14 residues. The germline V gene encodes CDR1 MNHNS and CDR2 SASEGT. The CDR3 sequence: CASSDGRQGTEAFF. CDR3 coding DNA: TGTGCCAGCAGTGATGGACGGCAGGGCACTGAAGCTTTCTTT.

The V and J genes are TRBV10-2 and TRBJ2-1; no firm D call. Trimming pared 2 bases from V and 10 bases from J, leaving 12 bases between. Germline values: CDR1 WSHSY, CDR2 SAAADI. The CDR3 runs 13 residues. This chain's CDR3 is CASSERRLTEQFF. In DNA, the CDR3 is TGCGCCAGCAGTGAGCGTAGACTTACAGAGCAGTTCTTC.

DNA of the CDR3: TGTGCCAGCAGCTTGGGGTCCGGGACAGGCTCGGAGACCCAGTACTTC. Translating it yields CASSLGSGTGSETQYF. The genes are TRBV5-4 and TRBJ2-5, with 8 bases that match TRBD1. Looked up from germline, CDR1 is SGHNT and CDR2 is YYREEE (reference sequence). Losses at the gene ends were 0 bases for V and 5 bases for J; bases not matched to a gene: 9. This CDR3 comprises 16 residues.

The V gene is TRBV6-4, the J gene TRBJ1-4; unclear D gene. Germline CDR1 MRHNA, CDR2 SNTAGT. The ends were cut back, 3 bases at V and 8 bases at J, with 10 bases in the middle. CDR3 size: 13 residues. CDR3 sequence (DNA): TGTGCCAGCAGTGATACCTCGGGGGAAAAACTGTTTTTT. This gives the protein CASSDTSGEKLFF.

Notes on this clone: Distinct nucleotide sequences in the sample also encode this CDR3. This rearrangement joins TRBV7-8 to TRBJ1-1; D not certain. CDR1 SGHVS and CDR2 FQNEAQ come from the germline V gene. The CDR3 length is 14 residues. With 2 bases removed from V and 1 base from J, the gap between germline ends came to 8 bases. The CDR3 reads CASSLLAGNTEAFF. The DNA of the CDR3 is TGTGCCAGCAGCTTACTCGCGGGGAACACTGAAGCTTTCTTT.

The chain links TRBV30 to TRBJ1-3; D may be TRBD1 (6 bases). CDR1 is GTSNPN, CDR2 SVGIG, per germline (reference sequence). There are 16 residues in the CDR3. V was shortened by 5 bases and J by 0 bases, with 17 bases between the two germline ends. The CDR3 spells CAWGPKGGVSGNTIYF. The CDR3 DNA reads as TGTGCCTGGGGACCCAAGGGGGGGGTCTCTGGAAACACCATATATTTT.

The V call is TRBV3-1 (or the pseudogene TRBV3-2), the J call TRBJ1-2; 9 nucleotides agree with TRBD1. J was trimmed by 11 bases and V by 5 bases; bases with no gene match: 6. The germline gives CDR1 LGHDT, CDR2 YNNKEL (reference sequence). The CDR3 covers 12 residues. CDR3 nucleotide sequence: TGTGCCAGCAGCTCGGGACAGGGAGCTTACACCTTC. This translates into CASSSGQGAYTF.

V usage is TRBV27 and J usage is TRBJ2-4, with no clear D. The germline V gene encodes CDR1 MNHEY and CDR2 SMNVEV (reference sequence). V gave up 2 bases and J gave up 6 bases, with 8 bases separating them. CDR3 size: 13 residues. The CDR3 sequence is CASSLALGNIQYF. CDR3 DNA: TGTGCCAGCAGTTTAGCCCTAGGAAACATTCAGTACTTC.

The V and J genes are TRBV10-3 and TRBJ2-3; TRBD2 matches 7 bases. Germline CDR1 is ENHRY and CDR2 is SYGVKD. The junction had 7 bases not matched to a gene; V was cut back by 0 bases and J by 4 bases. CDR3 length equals 16 residues. The CDR3 sequence is CAISESGRGTSDTQYF. CDR3 DNA: TGTGCCATCAGTGAGTCGGGGAGGGGTACGTCAGATACGCAGTATTTT.

At least ten counts were recorded for this clone. This rearrangement joins TRBV5-6 to TRBJ1-5, with 7 bases lining up with TRBD1. V trimming: 2 bases; J trimming: 3 bases; junction bases outside the gene matches: 2. This CDR3 region has 14 residues. Germline V gene data show CDR1 as SGHDT and CDR2 as YYEEEE. The DNA for the CDR3 is TGTGCCAGCAGCTTTACAGGGGTCAATCAGCCCCAGCATTTT. The encoded protein is CASSFTGVNQPQHF.

This clone was seen a single time. The J gene is TRBJ2-3, the V gene TRBV5-1; 9 bases align to TRBD2. CDR1 SGHRS and CDR2 YFSETQ come from the germline V gene. Unmatched junction bases numbered 7, after V lost 7 bases and J lost 1 base. CDR3 size: 15 residues. This CDR3 reads CASGLSGGRTDTQYF. CDR3 in DNA: TGCGCCAGCGGATTGAGCGGGGGGCGCACAGATACGCAGTATTTT.

The genes are TRBV7-8 and TRBJ1-4; D not resolved. The CDR3 runs to 16 residues. Trimming pared 5 bases from V and 7 bases from J, leaving 20 bases between. Germline CDR1 is SGHVS and CDR2 is FQNEAQ. The CDR3 spells CASSAAESPVIEKLFF. CDR3 nucleotide sequence: TGTGCCAGCAGCGCGGCGGAAAGCCCCGTTATTGAAAAACTGTTTTTT.

With respect to this clone: Additional DNA sequences in this sample encode the identical CDR3. The rearrangement links TRBV7-9 to TRBJ2-1, with TRBD1 matching 10 bases. V trimming: 3 bases; J trimming: 1 base; junction bases outside the gene matches: 0. Germline V CDR1 and CDR2: SEHNR, FQNEAQ (reference sequence). The CDR3 is made up of 15 amino acids. The CDR3 coding sequence is TGTGCCAGCAGCTTGGGACAGGGGTCCTACAATGAGCAGTTCTTC. It specifies CASSLGQGSYNEQFF.

J is TRBJ1-6 and V is TRBV6-6; D call uncertain. The CDR3 runs to 14 residues. From germline, CDR1 is MNHNY and CDR2 SVGAGI (reference sequence). Trimming shortened V by 2 bases and J by 11 bases, and 13 bases separated the two germline ends. CDR3 coding DNA: TGTGCCAGCAGTTACACGGGAGTCAAGGCACCCCTCCACTTT. It yields the protein CASSYTGVKAPLHF.

The V and J genes are TRBV25-1 and TRBJ2-1; a weak D match, TRBD1 (6 bases). Looked up from germline, CDR1 is MGHDK and CDR2 is SYGVNS. Trimming shortened V by 0 bases and J by 0 bases, and 15 bases separated the two germline ends. This CDR3 has 18 residues. The CDR3: CASSEYFDRRSSYNEQFF. CDR3 in DNA: TGTGCCAGCAGTGAATACTTTGACAGGCGAAGCTCCTACAATGAGCAGTTCTTC.

The chain links TRBV10-1 to TRBJ1-2; no reliable D call. The CDR3 has 13 residues. The germline V gene encodes CDR1 WNHNN and CDR2 SYGVQD (reference sequence). Between the trimmed V and J ends, which lost 3 bases and 7 bases, there was a span of 12 bases. The CDR3, as DNA: TGCGCCAGCAGTGATCGGGAGGGAGTTGGCTACACCTTC. Amino acid sequence: CASSDREGVGYTF.

J is TRBJ1-2 and V is TRBV9; D is unclear. Trimming pared 4 bases from V and 4 bases from J, leaving 11 bases between. The CDR3 is made up of 13 amino acids. Looked up from germline, CDR1 is SGDLS and CDR2 is YYNGEE. The CDR3 region is CASSPSRLYGYTF. The CDR3 DNA is TGTGCCAGCAGCCCTAGTCGGCTCTATGGCTACACCTTC. The variable domain in full, completed from reference TRBV9 and TRBJ1-2, reads DSGVTQTPKHLITATGQRVTLRCSPRSGDLSVYWYQQSLDQGLQFLIQYYNGEERAKGNILERFSAQQFPDLHSELNLSSLELGDSALYFCASSPSRLYGYTFGSGTRLTVV.

V and J are TRBV5-1 and TRBJ1-2, with D unclear. The CDR3 has 13 amino acids. V lost 2 bases to trimming and J lost 8 bases, with 13 bases between them. Germline V gene lookup returns CDR1 SGHRS and CDR2 YFSETQ. The CDR3 region is CASSFSSGWGYTF. CDR3 bases: TGCGCCAGCAGCTTTTCGTCAGGTTGGGGCTACACCTTC.

The V and J genes are TRBV9 and TRBJ1-1; TRBD1 matches 8 bases. The germline V gene has CDR1 SGDLS and CDR2 YYNGEE. This CDR3 region has 13 residues. The junction had 2 bases not matched to a gene; V was cut back by 3 bases and J by 4 bases. CDR3 coding DNA: TGTGCCAGCAGCGCGACAGGGGCCACTGAAGCTTTCTTT. This encodes CASSATGATEAFF.